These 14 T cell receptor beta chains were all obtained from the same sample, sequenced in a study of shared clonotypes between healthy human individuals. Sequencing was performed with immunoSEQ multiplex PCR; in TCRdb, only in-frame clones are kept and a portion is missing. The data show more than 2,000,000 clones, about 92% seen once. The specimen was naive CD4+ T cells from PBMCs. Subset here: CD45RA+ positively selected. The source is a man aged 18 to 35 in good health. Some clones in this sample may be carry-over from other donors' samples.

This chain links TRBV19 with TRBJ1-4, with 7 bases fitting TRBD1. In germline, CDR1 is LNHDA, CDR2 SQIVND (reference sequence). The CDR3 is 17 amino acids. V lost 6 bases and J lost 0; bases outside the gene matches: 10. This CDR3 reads CASSGIRDSSTNEKLFF. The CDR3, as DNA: TGTGCCAGTAGCGGAATACGGGACAGTTCAACTAATGAAAAACTGTTTTTT. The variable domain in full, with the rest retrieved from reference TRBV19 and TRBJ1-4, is DGGITQSPKYLFRKEGQNVTLSCEQNLNHDAMYWYRQDPGQGLRLIYYSQIVNDFQKGDIAEGYSVSREKKESFPLTVTSAQKNPTAFYLCASSGIRDSSTNEKLFFGSGTQLSVL.

The CDR3 region has the DNA TGTGCCAGCAGGTCGGGGCTCTCCTACAATGAGCAGTTCTTC. It is translated as CASRSGLSYNEQFF. The rearrangement joins TRBV28 to TRBJ2-1; D is possibly TRBD1 or TRBD2 (5 bases each). Trimming left V 6 bases short and J 0 bases short, with 9 bases between. The CDR3 is made up of 14 amino acids. Germline V gene lookup returns CDR1 MDHEN and CDR2 SYDVKM. The variable domain in full, completed from reference TRBV28 and TRBJ2-1, reads DVKVTQSSRYLVKRTGEKVFLECVQDMDHENMFWYRQDPGLGLRLIYFSYDVKMKEKGDIPEGYSVSREKKERFSLILESASTNQTSMYLCASRSGLSYNEQFFGPGTRLTVL.

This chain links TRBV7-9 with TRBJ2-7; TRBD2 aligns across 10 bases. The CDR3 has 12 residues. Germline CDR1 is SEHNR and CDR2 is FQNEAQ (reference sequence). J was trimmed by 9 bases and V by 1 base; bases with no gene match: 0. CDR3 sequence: CASSLEREGQYF. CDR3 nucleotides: TGTGCCAGCAGCTTAGAGCGGGAGGGGCAGTACTTC.

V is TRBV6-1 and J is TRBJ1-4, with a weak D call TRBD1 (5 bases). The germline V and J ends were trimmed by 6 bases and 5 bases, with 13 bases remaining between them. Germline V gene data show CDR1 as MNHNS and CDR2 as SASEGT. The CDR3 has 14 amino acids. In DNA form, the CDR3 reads TGTGCCAGCAGACAACAGGTGATGAATGAAAAACTGTTTTTT. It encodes CASRQQVMNEKLFF.

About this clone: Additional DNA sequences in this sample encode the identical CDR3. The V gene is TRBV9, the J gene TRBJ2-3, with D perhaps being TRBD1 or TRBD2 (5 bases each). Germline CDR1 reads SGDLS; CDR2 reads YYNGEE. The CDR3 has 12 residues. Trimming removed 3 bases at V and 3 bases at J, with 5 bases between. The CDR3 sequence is CASSGGTDTQYF. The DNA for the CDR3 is TGTGCCAGCAGCGGGGGGACAGATACGCAGTATTTT.

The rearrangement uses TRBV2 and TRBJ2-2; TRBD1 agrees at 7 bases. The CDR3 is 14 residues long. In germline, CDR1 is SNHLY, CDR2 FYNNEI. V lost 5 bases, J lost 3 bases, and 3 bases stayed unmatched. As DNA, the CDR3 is TGTGCCAGCAGTAGGGGGCTCTACACCGGGGAGCTGTTTTTT. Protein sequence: CASSRGLYTGELFF.

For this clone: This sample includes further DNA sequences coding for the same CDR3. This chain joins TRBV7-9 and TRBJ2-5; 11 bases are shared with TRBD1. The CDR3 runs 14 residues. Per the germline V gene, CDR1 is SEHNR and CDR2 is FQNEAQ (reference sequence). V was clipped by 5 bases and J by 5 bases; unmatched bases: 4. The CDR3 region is CASSLGTGGETQYF. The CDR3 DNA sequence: TGTGCCAGCAGCCTCGGGACAGGGGGGGAGACCCAGTACTTC.

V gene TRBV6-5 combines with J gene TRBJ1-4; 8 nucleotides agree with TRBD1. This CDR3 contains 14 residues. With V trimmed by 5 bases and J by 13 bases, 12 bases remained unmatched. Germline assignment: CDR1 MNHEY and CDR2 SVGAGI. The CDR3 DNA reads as TGTGCCAGCAGTCCCGACAGGGGTCGAGGCGGACTGTTTTTT. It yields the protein CASSPDRGRGGLFF.

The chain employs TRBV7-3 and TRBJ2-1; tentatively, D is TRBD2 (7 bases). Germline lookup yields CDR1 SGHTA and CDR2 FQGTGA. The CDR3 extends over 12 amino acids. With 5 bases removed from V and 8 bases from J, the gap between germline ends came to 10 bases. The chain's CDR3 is CASSQGGDEQFF. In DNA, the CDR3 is TGTGCCAGCAGCCAAGGGGGGGATGAGCAGTTCTTC.

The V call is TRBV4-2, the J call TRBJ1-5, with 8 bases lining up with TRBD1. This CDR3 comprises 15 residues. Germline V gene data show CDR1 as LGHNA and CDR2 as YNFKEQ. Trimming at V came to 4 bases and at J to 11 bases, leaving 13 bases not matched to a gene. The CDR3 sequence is CASSPGGDRFFSQHF. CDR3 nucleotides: TGTGCCAGCAGCCCGGGCGGGGACAGGTTTTTCTCCCAGCATTTT.

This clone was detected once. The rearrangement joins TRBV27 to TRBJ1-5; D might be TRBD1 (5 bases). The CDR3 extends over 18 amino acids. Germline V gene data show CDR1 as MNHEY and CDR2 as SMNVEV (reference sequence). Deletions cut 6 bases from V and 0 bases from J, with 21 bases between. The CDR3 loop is CASSRQTTGFYSNQPQHF. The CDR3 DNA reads TGTGCCAGCAGCCGACAGACAACGGGGTTTTATAGCAATCAGCCCCAGCATTTT.

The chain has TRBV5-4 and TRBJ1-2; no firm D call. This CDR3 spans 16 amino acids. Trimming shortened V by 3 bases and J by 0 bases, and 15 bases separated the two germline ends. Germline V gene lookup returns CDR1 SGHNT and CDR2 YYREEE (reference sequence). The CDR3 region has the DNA TGTGCCAGCAGCTCGTGGTTGAGACTTCCTAACTATGGCTACACCTTC. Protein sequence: CASSSWLRLPNYGYTF.

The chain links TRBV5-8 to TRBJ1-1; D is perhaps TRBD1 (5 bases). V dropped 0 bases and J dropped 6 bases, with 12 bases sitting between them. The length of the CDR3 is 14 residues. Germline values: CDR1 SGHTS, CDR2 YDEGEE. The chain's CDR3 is CASSLVGGNAEAFF. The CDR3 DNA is TGTGCCAGCAGCTTGGTGGGGGGTAACGCTGAAGCTTTCTTT.

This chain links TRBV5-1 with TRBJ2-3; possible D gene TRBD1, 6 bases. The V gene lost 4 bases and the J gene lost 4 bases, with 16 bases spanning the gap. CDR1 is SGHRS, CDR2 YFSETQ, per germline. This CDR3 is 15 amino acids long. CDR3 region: CASSLIQGMADTQYF. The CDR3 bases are TGCGCCAGCAGCCTGATCCAGGGGATGGCAGATACGCAGTATTTT.